The 27 T cell receptor beta chains listed next were all sequenced from one sample in a study of blood T cell repertoires in COVID-19. Sequencing was performed with immunoSEQ multiplex PCR; in TCRdb, only in-frame clones are kept and a portion is missing. The table shows under 85,000 clones, with 82% occurring only once. Source material: peripheral blood. These TCRs come from a human donor in a cohort sampled during active COVID-19.

This sequence joins TRBV5-1 and TRBJ1-6, with a weak D call TRBD1 (6 bases). Germline V gene data show CDR1 as SGHRS and CDR2 as YFSETQ. V shed 2 bases and J shed 9 bases, with 12 bases lying between them. CDR3 length: 14 residues. As DNA, the CDR3 is TGCGCCAGCAGCTTACGGGACAACGGTTCACCCCTCCACTTT. It encodes CASSLRDNGSPLHF. Full variable domain (rest looked up from reference TRBV5-1 and TRBJ1-6): KAGVTQTPRYLIKTRGQQVTLSCSPISGHRSVSWYQQTPGQGLQFLFEYFSETQRNKGNFPGRFSGRQFSNSRSEMNVSTLELGDSALYLCASSLRDNGSPLHFGNGTRLTVT.

The genes are TRBV11-2 and TRBJ1-1; tentatively, D is TRBD1 (6 bases). The CDR3 sequence is 14 residues long. Trimming pared 5 bases from V and 4 bases from J, leaving 14 bases between. In germline, CDR1 is SGHAT, CDR2 FQNNGV. The CDR3 is CASSMRGGVTEAFF. CDR3 nucleotides: TGTGCCAGCAGCATGAGGGGGGGTGTCACTGAAGCTTTCTTT.

The chain couples TRBV30 to TRBJ2-3; tentatively, D is TRBD1 (6 bases). Germline assignment: CDR1 GTSNPN and CDR2 SVGIG (reference sequence). This CDR3 spans 15 amino acids. Trimming removed 3 bases at V and 2 bases at J, with 15 bases between. CDR3 in DNA: TGTGCCTGGAGCTTTCCCGGGACACTCACAGATACGCAGTATTTT. Protein product: CAWSFPGTLTDTQYF.

This rearrangement joins TRBV5-8 to TRBJ2-6; 7 positions match TRBD1. The CDR3 is 19 amino acids. J lost 0 bases, V lost 0 bases, and 9 bases had no gene match. CDR1 is SGHTS, CDR2 YDEGEE, per germline. CDR3 protein: CASSLGSGQIYSGANVLTF. Written as DNA, the CDR3 is TGTGCCAGCAGCTTGGGGTCGGGACAGATATACTCTGGGGCCAACGTCCTGACTTTC.

The V and J genes are TRBV19 and TRBJ2-3; TRBD2 agrees at 10 bases. CDR1 and CDR2 from the germline V gene are LNHDA and SQIVND (reference sequence). CDR3 size: 15 residues. J was trimmed by 5 bases and V by 3 bases; bases with no gene match: 5. This chain's CDR3 is CASSISGGIGDTQYF. DNA of the CDR3: TGTGCCAGTAGTATTAGCGGGGGGATCGGAGATACGCAGTATTTT.

This rearrangement joins TRBV11-3 to TRBJ2-1, with a weak D call TRBD1 (5 bases). CDR1 and CDR2 from the germline V gene are SGHNT and YENEEA. V lost 6 bases and J lost 6, with 9 bases in between. The CDR3 length is 12 residues. The CDR3 loop reads CASSQDSNEQFF. CDR3 DNA: TGTGCCAGCAGTCAAGACAGCAATGAGCAGTTCTTC.

This chain uses TRBV19 with TRBJ1-5, with D perhaps TRBD1 (6 bases). The CDR3 sequence is 15 residues long. Germline CDR1 LNHDA, CDR2 SQIVND (reference sequence). Between the trimmed V and J ends, which lost 9 bases and 3 bases, there was a span of 18 bases. The CDR3 is CASSIETGINQPQHF. The CDR3 nucleotides are TGTGCCAGCTCCATTGAAACAGGGATCAATCAGCCCCAGCATTTT.

The V call is TRBV5-1, the J call TRBJ1-4; D remains unclear. V lost 0 bases, J lost 5 bases, and 11 bases lay in between. The V gene's germline CDR1 is SGHRS and CDR2 YFSETQ. The CDR3 loop spans 15 amino acids. The CDR3 DNA reads as TGCGCCAGCAGCTTGGGAGGGAATAAGAATGAAAAACTGTTTTTT. Translated: CASSLGGNKNEKLFF.

The chain has TRBV30 and TRBJ2-7, with a tentative D call TRBD1 (5 bases). The V end was cut by 1 base, the J end by 7 bases, with 14 bases between. Germline V CDR1 and CDR2: GTSNPN, SVGIG (reference sequence). CDR3 length: 13 amino acids. The CDR3 sequence: CAWSGQGLGEQYF. The CDR3 region has the DNA TGTGCCTGGAGTGGCCAGGGCTTGGGAGAGCAGTACTTC. The complete variable domain, with remaining parts taken from reference TRBV30 and TRBJ2-7, reads SQTIHQWPATLVQPVGSPLSLECTVEGTSNPNLYWYRQAAGRGLQLLFYSVGIGQISSEVPQNLSASRPQDRQFILSSKKLLLSDSGFYLCAWSGQGLGEQYFGPGTRLTVT.

This clone was counted between two and nine times. This chain links TRBV7-9 with TRBJ2-6; 7 nucleotides line up with TRBD1. This CDR3 comprises 17 residues. V lost 6 bases to trimming and J lost 2 bases; unmatched junction nucleotides: 10. Looked up from germline, CDR1 is SEHNR and CDR2 is FQNEAQ (reference sequence). The CDR3 sequence is CASRPGTVMTGANVLTF. The CDR3 DNA reads TGTGCCAGCAGACCCGGGACAGTGATGACTGGGGCCAACGTCCTGACTTTC.

This clone was seen a few times. V usage is TRBV15 and J usage is TRBJ2-3; D is undetermined. CDR1 is LNHNV and CDR2 is YYDKDF in the germline V gene (reference sequence). The CDR3 has 13 amino acids. V was pared by 8 bases and J by 6 bases, with 15 bases between. CDR3 DNA: TGTGCCACCGCCGACGGAAAGGAGGATACGCAGTATTTT. This gives the protein CATADGKEDTQYF.

Here the CDR3 reads CASSESHDGGGACNQPQHF. As DNA, the CDR3 is TGCGCCAGCAGTGAGTCCCACGACGGGGGGGGCGCATGCAATCAGCCCCAGCATTTT. The V call is TRBV10-1, the J call TRBJ1-5; D is perhaps TRBD1 (6 bases). The V and J ends lost 0 bases and 2 bases respectively, with 20 bases between them. The CDR3 is 19 residues long. Germline assignment: CDR1 WNHNN and CDR2 SYGVQD (reference sequence).

V gene TRBV28 combines with J gene TRBJ2-3; 12 bases are a match to TRBD2. The CDR3 is made up of 17 amino acids. V lost 0 bases to trimming and J lost 4 bases; unmatched junction nucleotides: 5. Germline CDR1 MDHEN, CDR2 SYDVKM. The CDR3 region is CASSLWASGGVADTQYF. Here the CDR3 DNA reads TGTGCCAGCAGTTTATGGGCTAGCGGGGGGGTTGCAGATACGCAGTATTTT.

The rearrangement joins TRBV4-3 to TRBJ2-1; no clear D gene. Germline lookup yields CDR1 LGHNA and CDR2 YSLEER. The CDR3 spans 15 residues. V was pared by 1 base and J by 2 bases, with 9 bases between. The CDR3 sequence: CASSQVAVTYNEQFF. For the CDR3, the DNA is TGCGCCAGCAGCCAAGTAGCTGTTACCTACAATGAGCAGTTCTTC.

J is TRBJ2-3 and V is TRBV10-3; 15 nucleotides align to TRBD2. Trimming cost V 6 bases and J 3 bases; bases outside gene matches: 10. Germline CDR1 is ENHRY and CDR2 is SYGVKD. The CDR3 runs 18 residues. CDR3 in DNA: TGTGCCATCAGAGGACTAGCGGGGGGGCTTTCACGAACAGATACGCAGTATTTT. This encodes CAIRGLAGGLSRTDTQYF.

This clone was detected only a few times. The chain joins TRBV9 to TRBJ1-2; D unresolved. The length of the CDR3 is 13 residues. From germline, CDR1 is SGDLS and CDR2 YYNGEE. V was trimmed by 4 bases and J by 9 bases, leaving 16 bases between them. The CDR3 DNA reads as TGTGCCAGCAGCCCCCCCGGAGGGTCGCGCTACACCTTC. Its protein product is CASSPPGGSRYTF. Looking up the rest from reference TRBV9 and TRBJ1-2 gives the full variable domain: DSGVTQTPKHLITATGQRVTLRCSPRSGDLSVYWYQQSLDQGLQFLIQYYNGEERAKGNILERFSAQQFPDLHSELNLSSLELGDSALYFCASSPPGGSRYTFGSGTRLTVV.

The chain recombines TRBV6-2 or TRBV6-3 with TRBJ1-4, with no clear D. CDR3 length equals 13 residues. Trimming left V 2 bases short and J 7 bases short, with 8 bases between. The V gene's germline CDR1 is MNHEY and CDR2 SVGEGT. As DNA, the CDR3 is TGTGCCAGCAGTTACCAGTTCCGTGAAAAACTGTTTTTT. Amino acid sequence: CASSYQFREKLFF.

The chain combines TRBV29-1 with TRBJ1-1; D is ambiguous. There are 13 residues in the CDR3. Germline values: CDR1 SQVTM, CDR2 ANQGSEA. With 3 bases removed from V and 10 bases from J, the gap between germline ends came to 18 bases. CDR3 sequence (DNA): TGCAGCGTTGATCTCTTCTTCCAATCGGGAGCTTTCTTT. It codes for CSVDLFFQSGAFF.

This chain uses TRBV12-3 or TRBV12-4 with TRBJ1-1; no definite D call. The CDR3 runs 12 residues. Trimming left V 5 bases short and J 8 bases short, with 12 bases between. The CDR3 DNA follows: TGTGCCAGCAGTCACCGACGGAGGGAAGCTTTCTTT. It yields the protein CASSHRRREAFF.

The chain is built from TRBV11-3 and TRBJ2-3; possible D gene TRBD2, 5 bases. Trimming removed 5 bases at V and 2 bases at J, with 14 bases between. CDR1 and CDR2 (germline): SGHNT, YENEEA. This CDR3 region has 15 residues. Here the CDR3 reads CASSPSVGNTDTQYF. CDR3 bases: TGTGCCAGCAGCCCCTCCGTCGGGAACACAGATACGCAGTATTTT.

This rearrangement joins TRBV7-8 to TRBJ2-7; 11 bases map to TRBD2. Germline CDR1 SGHVS, CDR2 FQNEAQ. The CDR3 has 15 residues. V trimming: 5 bases; J trimming: 5 bases; junction bases outside the gene matches: 8. CDR3 DNA: TGTGCCAGCAGCGCCCGACTAGCGGGGATCCACGAGCAGTACTTC. It encodes CASSARLAGIHEQYF.

This chain uses TRBV11-2 with TRBJ1-4; D is perhaps TRBD1 (5 bases). The CDR3 is 13 residues long. From germline, CDR1 is SGHAT and CDR2 FQNNGV. The ends were cut back, 8 bases at V and 5 bases at J, with 12 bases in the middle. This chain's CDR3 is CASSGGLNEKLFF. The CDR3 DNA is TGTGCCAGCTCCGGGGGATTAAATGAAAAACTGTTTTTT.

This chain uses TRBV7-2 with TRBJ2-7, with TRBD1 identical over 8 bases. This CDR3 is 15 amino acids long. Germline values: CDR1 SGHTA, CDR2 FQGNSA. The V gene end was trimmed by 4 bases and the J gene end by 3 bases; junction bases not matched to a gene: 8. CDR3 protein: CASSYYGQGFYEQYF. In nucleotides, the CDR3 is TGTGCCAGCAGCTACTATGGACAGGGTTTCTACGAGCAGTACTTC.

The chain couples TRBV27 to TRBJ1-4; D is undetermined. Germline V gives CDR1 MNHEY, CDR2 SMNVEV (reference sequence). V was pared by 3 bases and J by 0 bases, with 14 bases between. This CDR3 is built from 17 residues. This chain's CDR3 is CASSFRGWGTTNEKLFF. The DNA for the CDR3 is TGTGCCAGCAGTTTCCGGGGTTGGGGTACAACTAATGAAAAACTGTTTTTT.

The chain recombines TRBV5-8 with TRBJ2-5; 8 nucleotides match TRBD2. J was trimmed by 5 bases and V by 1 base; bases with no gene match: 10. The CDR3 is 16 amino acids. Germline V gene sequence: CDR1 SGHTS, CDR2 YDEGEE. The CDR3 bases are TGTGCCAGCAGCTTGATCGGCGGGGGGACGTCGGAGACCCAGTACTTC. Translating gives CASSLIGGGTSETQYF.

CDR3 in DNA: TGCAGCGCCGTGTTCAATGAGCAGTTCTTC. Translated, it gives CSAVFNEQFF. The rearrangement uses TRBV29-1 and TRBJ2-1; no reliable D call. The CDR3 loop spans 10 amino acids. Trimming removed 7 bases at V and 6 bases at J, with 7 bases between. Germline V gene lookup returns CDR1 SQVTM and CDR2 ANQGSEA.

V is TRBV19 and J is TRBJ2-5, with 10 positions matching TRBD1. V was pared by 6 bases and J by 1 base, with 11 bases of the junction left unmatched. This CDR3 is 17 amino acids long. Germline V gene sequence: CDR1 LNHDA, CDR2 SQIVND (reference sequence). The CDR3 coding sequence is TGTGCCAGTAGGCCTCGAGGGACAGGGGTCGCCCAAGAGACCCAGTACTTC. The encoded protein is CASRPRGTGVAQETQYF.